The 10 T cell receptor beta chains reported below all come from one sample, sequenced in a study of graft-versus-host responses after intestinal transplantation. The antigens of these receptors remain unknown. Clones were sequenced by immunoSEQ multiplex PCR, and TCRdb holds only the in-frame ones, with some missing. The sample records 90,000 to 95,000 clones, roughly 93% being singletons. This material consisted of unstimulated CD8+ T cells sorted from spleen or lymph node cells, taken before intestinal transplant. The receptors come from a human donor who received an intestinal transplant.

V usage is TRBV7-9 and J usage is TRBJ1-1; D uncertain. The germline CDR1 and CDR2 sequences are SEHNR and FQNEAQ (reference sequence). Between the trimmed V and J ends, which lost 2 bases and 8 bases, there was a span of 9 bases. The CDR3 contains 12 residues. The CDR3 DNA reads TGTGCCAGCAGCTTATCACGTCAGGAAGCTTTCTTT. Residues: CASSLSRQEAFF.

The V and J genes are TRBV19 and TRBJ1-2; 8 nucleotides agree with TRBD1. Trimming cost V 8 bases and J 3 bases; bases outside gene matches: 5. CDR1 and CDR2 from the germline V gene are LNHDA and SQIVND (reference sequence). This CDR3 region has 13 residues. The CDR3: CASVDRGDYGYTF. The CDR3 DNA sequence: TGTGCCAGTGTTGACAGGGGCGACTATGGCTACACCTTC.

This CDR3 reads CASSQDWAGAGNTEAFF. For the CDR3, the DNA is TGTGCCAGCAGCCAAGACTGGGCTGGCGCGGGGAACACTGAAGCTTTCTTT. The chain combines TRBV4-2 with TRBJ1-1; D uncertain. CDR3 length equals 17 residues. Trimming left V 0 bases short and J 1 base short, with 15 bases between. Per the germline V gene, CDR1 is LGHNA and CDR2 is YNFKEQ.

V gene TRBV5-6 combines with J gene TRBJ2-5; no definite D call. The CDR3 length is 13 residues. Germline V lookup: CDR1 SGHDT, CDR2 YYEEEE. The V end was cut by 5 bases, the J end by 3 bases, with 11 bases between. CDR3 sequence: CASSFRVEETQYF. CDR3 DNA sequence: TGTGCCAGCAGTTTCCGGGTTGAAGAGACCCAGTACTTC. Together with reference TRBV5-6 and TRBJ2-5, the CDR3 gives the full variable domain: DAGVTQSPTHLIKTRGQQVTLRCSPKSGHDTVSWYQQALGQGPQFIFQYYEEEERQRGNFPDRFSGHQFPNYSSELNVNALLLGDSALYLCASSFRVEETQYFGPGTRLLVL.

Here the CDR3 reads CASSLVGRGSTDTQYF. The CDR3 DNA follows: TGTGCCAGCAGCTTAGTTGGTAGAGGAAGCACAGATACGCAGTATTTT. The chain couples TRBV7-9 to TRBJ2-3; D gene unclear. V lost 1 base and J lost 0, with 11 bases in between. Germline V CDR1 and CDR2: SEHNR, FQNEAQ (reference sequence). There are 16 residues in the CDR3. Complete variable domain (other parts from reference TRBV7-9 and TRBJ2-3): DTGVSQNPRHKITKRGQNVTFRCDPISEHNRLYWYRQTLGQGPEFLTYFQNEAQLEKSRLLSDRFSAERPKGSFSTLEIQRTEQGDSAMYLCASSLVGRGSTDTQYFGPGTRLTVL.

CDR3 sequence reads: CSVEGGEVEGVGSTDTQYF. The CDR3 coding sequence is TGCAGCGTTGAAGGTGGTGAGGTTGAAGGGGTGGGTAGCACAGATACGCAGTATTTT. The V and J genes are TRBV29-1 and TRBJ2-3, with TRBD1 as a possible D gene (5 bases). The ends were cut back, 1 base at V and 0 bases at J, with 23 bases in the middle. Germline V gene data show CDR1 as SQVTM and CDR2 as ANQGSEA. The CDR3 runs to 19 residues.

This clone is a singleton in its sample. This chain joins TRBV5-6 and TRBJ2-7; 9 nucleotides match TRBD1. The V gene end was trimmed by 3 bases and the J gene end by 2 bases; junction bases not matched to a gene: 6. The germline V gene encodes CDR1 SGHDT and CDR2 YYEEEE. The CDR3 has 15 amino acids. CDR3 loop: CASSSPGQGTYEQYF. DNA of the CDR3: TGTGCCAGCAGCTCACCGGGACAGGGAACCTACGAGCAGTACTTC.

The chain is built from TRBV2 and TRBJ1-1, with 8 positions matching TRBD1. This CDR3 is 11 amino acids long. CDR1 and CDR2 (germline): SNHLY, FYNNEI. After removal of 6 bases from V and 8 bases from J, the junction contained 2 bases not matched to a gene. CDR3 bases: TGTGCCAGCAGCAGGACAGGGGAAGCTTTCTTT. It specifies CASSRTGEAFF.

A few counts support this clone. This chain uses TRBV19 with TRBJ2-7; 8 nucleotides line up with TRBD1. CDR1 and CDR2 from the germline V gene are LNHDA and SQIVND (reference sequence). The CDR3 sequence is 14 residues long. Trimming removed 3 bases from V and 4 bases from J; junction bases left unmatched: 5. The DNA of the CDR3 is TGTGCCAGTAGTATCGGCGGACAGGGATACGAGCAGTACTTC. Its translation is CASSIGGQGYEQYF.

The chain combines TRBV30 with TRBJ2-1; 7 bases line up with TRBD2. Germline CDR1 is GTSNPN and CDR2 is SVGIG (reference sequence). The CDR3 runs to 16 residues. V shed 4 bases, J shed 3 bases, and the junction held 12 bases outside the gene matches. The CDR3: CAWTGLAGGIYNEQFF. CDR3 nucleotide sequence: TGTGCCTGGACAGGATTAGCGGGCGGGATCTACAATGAGCAGTTCTTC. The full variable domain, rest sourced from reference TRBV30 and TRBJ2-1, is SQTIHQWPATLVQPVGSPLSLECTVEGTSNPNLYWYRQAAGRGLQLLFYSVGIGQISSEVPQNLSASRPQDRQFILSSKKLLLSDSGFYLCAWTGLAGGIYNEQFFGPGTRLTVL.